Shown below are 12 T cell receptor beta chains from a single sample sequenced in a study of blood T cell repertoires in COVID-19. Profiled with immunoSEQ multiplex PCR; TCRdb holds only in-frame clones, not every one. This sample carries fewer than 130,000 clones, 70% to 90% of them seen once, and the ten largest clones take more than 2%. Sequencing was carried out using peripheral blood. All receptors come from a human donor in a cohort sampled during active COVID-19.

The genes are TRBV20-1 and TRBJ2-1; D might be TRBD1 (6 bases). CDR3 length equals 11 residues. The germline V and J ends were trimmed by 4 bases and 15 bases, with 16 bases remaining between them. CDR1 and CDR2 (germline): DFQATT, SNEGSKA (reference sequence). The CDR3 is CSAISGTRRFF. The CDR3 nucleotides are TGCAGTGCTATTTCCGGGACACGGCGGTTCTTC.

The CDR3 sequence is CASSLQSAEQYF. CDR3 bases: TGCGCCAGCAGCTTACAATCCGCCGAGCAGTACTTC. This rearrangement joins TRBV5-1 to TRBJ2-7; D is ambiguous. Per the germline V gene, CDR1 is SGHRS and CDR2 is YFSETQ. The CDR3 consists of 12 residues. V was cut by 2 bases and J by 6 bases, with 9 bases left in between.

The chain links TRBV19 to TRBJ1-5; 7 bases line up with TRBD1. V shed 3 bases and J 6 bases; nucleotides not matched to a gene: 11. The germline V gene has CDR1 LNHDA and CDR2 SQIVND (reference sequence). The CDR3 consists of 16 residues. The CDR3 coding sequence is TGTGCCAGTAGTATTTTCGGCAGGGGGTATAGTCAGCCCCAGCATTTT. It translates to CASSIFGRGYSQPQHF.

V and J are TRBV5-6 and TRBJ2-3; 8 bases are a match to TRBD1. CDR3 length: 15 residues. The V gene end was trimmed by 4 bases and the J gene end by 2 bases; junction bases not matched to a gene: 6. The germline V gene has CDR1 SGHDT and CDR2 YYEEEE. The CDR3 here is CASSRDRSYTDTQYF. The CDR3 region has the DNA TGTGCCAGCAGCCGGGACAGGAGCTACACAGATACGCAGTATTTT. Supplemented by reference TRBV5-6 and TRBJ2-3, the full variable domain reads DAGVTQSPTHLIKTRGQQVTLRCSPKSGHDTVSWYQQALGQGPQFIFQYYEEEERQRGNFPDRFSGHQFPNYSSELNVNALLLGDSALYLCASSRDRSYTDTQYFGPGTRLTVL.

V is TRBV7-9 and J is TRBJ2-5; TRBD2 matches 7 bases. Germline V gives CDR1 SEHNR, CDR2 FQNEAQ (reference sequence). The length of the CDR3 is 14 residues. After removal of 5 bases from V and 2 bases from J, the junction contained 5 bases not matched to a gene. DNA for the CDR3: TGTGCCAGCAGCCCAGAGCGGGGACAAGAGACCCAGTACTTC. Translating it yields CASSPERGQETQYF.

The chain has TRBV5-6 and TRBJ2-6; unclear D gene. The germline gives CDR1 SGHDT, CDR2 YYEEEE. The CDR3 length is 15 residues. V lost 0 bases and J 1 base, leaving 5 bases between the germline ends. The CDR3 loop reads CASSLGSSGANVLTF. Written as DNA, the CDR3 is TGTGCCAGCAGCTTGGGGAGTTCTGGGGCCAACGTCCTGACTTTC.

The chain is built from TRBV6-2 or TRBV6-3 and TRBJ2-7, with D possibly being TRBD1 (5 bases). Germline CDR1 and CDR2: MNHEY and SVGEGT. V was shortened by 2 bases and J by 3 bases, with 14 bases between the two germline ends. The length of the CDR3 is 15 residues. CDR3: CASSYRRLTDYEQYF. The CDR3 bases are TGTGCCAGCAGTTACCGTCGGCTGACAGACTACGAGCAGTACTTC.

This chain connects TRBV3-1 (or the pseudogene TRBV3-2) to TRBJ2-3, with 7 bases that match TRBD1. The germline V gene has CDR1 LGHDT and CDR2 YNNKEL (reference sequence). This CDR3 is 16 amino acids long. Trimming cost V 0 bases and J 1 base; bases outside gene matches: 4. CDR3 in DNA: TGTGCCAGCAGCCAAGATCTAACAGGGGGCACAGATACGCAGTATTTT. Its translation: CASSQDLTGGTDTQYF.

This sequence joins TRBV28 and TRBJ2-3; no reliable D call. Trimming left V 3 bases short and J 0 bases short, with 10 bases between. This CDR3 spans 15 amino acids. Germline assignment: CDR1 MDHEN and CDR2 SYDVKM. CDR3 nucleotides: TGTGCCAGCAGTTTTCCGCCCACTAGCACAGATACGCAGTATTTT. This gives the protein CASSFPPTSTDTQYF.

The genes are TRBV3-1 (or the pseudogene TRBV3-2) and TRBJ2-3; D possibly corresponds to TRBD1 (5 bases). Germline CDR1 reads LGHDT; CDR2 reads YNNKEL (reference sequence). The length of the CDR3 is 16 residues. Trimming removed 1 base at V and 6 bases at J, with 17 bases between. Here the CDR3 DNA reads TGTGCCAGCAGCCAAGCCTCCGAAGGGGTGGGCGATACGCAGTATTTT. Its translation is CASSQASEGVGDTQYF.

The chain joins TRBV28 to TRBJ2-7; TRBD2 matches 13 bases. Germline V gives CDR1 MDHEN, CDR2 SYDVKM. The CDR3 has 14 residues. V lost 7 bases and J lost 11; bases outside the gene matches: 11. Written as DNA, the CDR3 is TGTGCCAGCACCACCACCGGGACTAGCGGGAAGAAGTACTTC. Its translation is CASTTTGTSGKKYF.

The genes are TRBV6-5 and TRBJ2-7; tentative D call: TRBD2 (7 bases). V was trimmed by 2 bases and J by 4 bases, leaving 15 bases between them. This CDR3 is built from 15 residues. Germline V gene sequence: CDR1 MNHEY, CDR2 SVGAGI. The CDR3, as DNA: TGTGCCAGCAGTTACGGGGGGGGCGGCGGGTACGAGCAGTACTTC. This codes for CASSYGGGGGYEQYF.